This TCR beta chain was documented in a study of CD8+ T cells in alopecia areata. At the level of the study: The protocol delivered tofacitinib for 6 to 18 months, then withdrew it for 6 months. The investigators scored severity in treated patients by the percentage of affected scalp area. General study points: In patients, TCRs were shared less clearly than in mice, and HLA may possibly be involved.

Extraction and reverse transcription of RNA yielded cDNA as the sequencing template. Produced via immunoSEQ multiplex PCR; TCRdb's table is partial and in-frame only. Here the sample spans about 160,000 clones, 60% to 75% being singletons. This clone was detected once. Its antigen is not known. The CDR3 extends over 15 amino acids. The junction had 8 bases not matched to a gene; V was cut back by 7 bases and J by 6 bases. Germline V CDR1 and CDR2: ENHRY, SYGVKD. Treatment indicated: oral pan-JAK inhibitor, 5-10 mg twice daily. Sorting from PBMCs produced CD4+ and CD8+ T cells. The J gene is TRBJ1-6, the V gene TRBV10-3; 8 bases are shared with TRBD1. Material: CD4+ T cells sorted from blood, obtained at week 24, from a patient treated with tofacitinib. The TCR comes from a human donor with alopecia areata. The CDR3 spells CAIKQDRATNSPLHF. The CDR3 bases are TGTGCCATCAAACAGGACAGGGCGACTAATTCACCCCTCCACTTT.